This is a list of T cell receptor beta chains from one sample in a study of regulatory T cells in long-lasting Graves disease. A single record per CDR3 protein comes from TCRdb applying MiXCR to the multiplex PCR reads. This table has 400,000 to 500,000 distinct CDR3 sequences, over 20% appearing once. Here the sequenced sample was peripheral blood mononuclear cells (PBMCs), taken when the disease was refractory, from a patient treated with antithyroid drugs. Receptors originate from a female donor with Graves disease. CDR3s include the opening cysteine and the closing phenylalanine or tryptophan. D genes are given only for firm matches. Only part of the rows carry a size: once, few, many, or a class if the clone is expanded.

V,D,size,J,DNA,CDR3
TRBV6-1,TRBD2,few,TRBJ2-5,TGTGCCAGCAACGCCCTTAGCGGGAGAGGGGAGACCCAGTACTTC,CASNALSGRGETQYF
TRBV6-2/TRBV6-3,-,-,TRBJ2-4,TGTGCCAGCAGTTACTTAACAGAGAACCTAGCCAAAAACATTCAGTACTTC,CASSYLTENLAKNIQYF
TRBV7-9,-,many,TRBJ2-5,TGTGCCAGCGACGACGGGTTACAAGAGACCCAGTACTTC,CASDDGLQETQYF
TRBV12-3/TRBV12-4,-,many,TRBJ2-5,TGTGCCAGCAGTCGTTCGGGATTTGGAGAAGAGACCCAGTACTTC,CASSRSGFGEETQYF
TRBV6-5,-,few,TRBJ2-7,TGTGCCAGCAGTTACTTTCCTAGCCGATCCTACGAGCAGTACTTC,CASSYFPSRSYEQYF
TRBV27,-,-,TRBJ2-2,TGTGCCAGCAGTTCGATGCCGTGGGGGGCGCAAGCCGGGGAGCTGTTTTTT,CASSSMPWGAQAGELFF
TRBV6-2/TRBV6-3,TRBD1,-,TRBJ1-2,TGTGCCAGCAGTGAACTCTCGACAGGGGTCTATGGCTACACCTTC,CASSELSTGVYGYTF
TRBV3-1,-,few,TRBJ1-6,TGTGCCAGCAGCCAAGTCTCGGGTGGCCCTTCACCCCTCCACTTT,CASSQVSGGPSPLHF
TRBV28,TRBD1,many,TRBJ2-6,TGTGCCAGCAGTCCGAGACAGGGTACTGGGGCCAACGTCCTGACTTTC,CASSPRQGTGANVLTF
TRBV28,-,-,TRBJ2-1,TGTGCCAGCAGTGCCCGGGACCACTCCTACAATGAGCAGTTCTTC,CASSARDHSYNEQFF
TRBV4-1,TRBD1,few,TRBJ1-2,TGCGCCAGCAGCCAAGATCCCGGGACAGTCTATGGCTACACCTTC,CASSQDPGTVYGYTF
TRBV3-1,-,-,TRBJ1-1,TGTGCCAGCAGCCAAGATGGCGGGAACACTGAAGCTTTCTTT,CASSQDGGNTEAFF
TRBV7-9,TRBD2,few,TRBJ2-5,TGTGCCAGCAGCGTGACTAGCCGGCGGGAGACCCAGTACTTC,CASSVTSRRETQYF
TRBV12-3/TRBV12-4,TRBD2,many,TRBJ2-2,TGTGCCAGCCTAGCGGCGAACACCGGGGAGCTGTTTTTT,CASLAANTGELFF